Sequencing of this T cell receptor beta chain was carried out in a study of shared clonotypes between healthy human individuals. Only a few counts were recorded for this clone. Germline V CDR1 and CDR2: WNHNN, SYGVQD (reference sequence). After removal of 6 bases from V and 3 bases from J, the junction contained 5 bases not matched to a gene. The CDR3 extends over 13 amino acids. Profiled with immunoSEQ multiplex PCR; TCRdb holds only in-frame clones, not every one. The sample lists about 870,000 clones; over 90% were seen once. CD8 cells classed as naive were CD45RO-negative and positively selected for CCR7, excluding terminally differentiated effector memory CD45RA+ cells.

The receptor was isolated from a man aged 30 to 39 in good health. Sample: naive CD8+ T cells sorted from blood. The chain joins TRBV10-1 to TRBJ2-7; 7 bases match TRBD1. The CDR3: CASSAGQDYEQYF. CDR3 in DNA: TGCGCCAGCAGCGCCGGACAGGACTACGAGCAGTACTTC.